The source of this T cell receptor beta chain is a study of breast tumors, draining lymph nodes, adjacent tissues (dated by TCRdb to the mid-2010s). For the study in its entirety: Breast cancer patients provided tumor, adjacent nontumor tissue and axillary lymph nodes, and the study compared the TCR beta repertoires across these three sources. In human breast cancer, the study set out to evaluate how tumor, surrounding tissue and draining lymph node repertoires relate to one another and whether T cells may move between these sites. Results the study describes overall, beyond this receptor: A scenario in which most tumor T cells derive from the lymph node and then expand within tumor tissue was judged to be consistent with the data. Tumor and nontumor tissue repertoires were significantly more similar in luminal-like than in basal-like breast cancer. Rather than being directly demonstrated, the conclusion that tumor T cells originate in lymph nodes was presented as consistent with a hypothesis. Tumor T-cell repertoires showed less diversity than lymph node repertoires and more diversity than nontumor tissue repertoires, and tumor T-cell repertoires showed preferential V and J gene usage.

In the germline V gene (reference sequence), CDR1 corresponds to DFQATT and CDR2 to SNEGSKA. Measured from the cysteine to the phenylalanine, the CDR3 is 14 residues long. The DNA shown is the 42-base CDR3, in frame from base 1. V drops 3 bases and J drops 15 bases, leaving 24 bases in between. The instrument was an Illumina HiSeq 2000. Multiplex PCR amplification was used to build the TCR beta chain libraries. High-throughput sequencing was used to analyze the amplified TCR beta chain products. Clones were called with MiXCR by TCRdb after fastp trimmed the public reads at Q25, and only in-frame beta chains were retained. Merged by CDR3 protein, the rows form single entries marked with the most common genes and DNA. The sample has around 140,000 distinct CDR3 sequences on record, around 22% of them singletons. The ten top clones hold more than 2.5% of the sample. The lymph node samples were taken from the axillary draining lymph nodes of breast cancer patients.

This clonotype showed up many times. Its antigen remains unidentified. Base-call qualities are not available, and no considerably larger clone is one nucleotide away. The V and J genes are TRBV20-1 and TRBJ2-1, and TRBD2 may be the D gene, going by 5 matching bases. This TCR came from a female donor with breast cancer. Some clones in this sample may be carry-over from other donors' samples. The sequenced material came from axillary lymph node tissue. The sequence in DNA is TGCAGTGCTAGCGCCGCGAGGGTGTCTCGATCGGGGTTCTTC. Its amino acids are CSASAARVSRSGFF.